This entry is about one T cell receptor beta chain. The authors reverse transcribed roughly 0.5 to 1 ug RNA with random hexamers. TCRdb used MiXCR to reprocess the immunoSEQ multiplex PCR reads, holding one entry per CDR3 protein. The table shows about 130,000 distinct CDR3 sequences, with roughly 94% occurring only once. The source of the sample is a study of CD8 T cells in Susac syndrome. The V gene's germline CDR1 is SGHTA and CDR2 FQGNSA. V was cut by 5 bases and J by 9 bases, with 14 bases left in between. This CDR3 has 13 residues. High-throughput TCR beta sequencing covered peripheral CD8+ and CD4+ T cells. TEMRA cells were FACS-enriched and CD8+ and CD4+ T cells negatively isolated.

This chain links TRBV7-2 with TRBJ1-5; D might be TRBD1 (5 bases). The sample taken for sequencing was CD4+ T cells from PBMCs. This sequence was found in a human donor with multiple sclerosis. CDR3 nucleotides: TGTGCCAGCAGCGGCTCGGGGGTTGGGCCCCAGCATTTT. This translates into CASSGSGVGPQHF.